These 23 T cell receptor beta chains were all obtained from the same sample, sequenced in a study of blood T cell repertoires in COVID-19. Profiled with immunoSEQ multiplex PCR; TCRdb holds only in-frame clones, not every one. The table includes 84,000 or so clones, around four fifths detected once. Sequenced: peripheral blood. These receptors all come from a man aged 55 to 70 with COVID-19, enrolled during active disease.

The chain couples TRBV12-3 or TRBV12-4 to TRBJ2-4, with D perhaps TRBD2 (5 bases). V was shortened by 4 bases and J by 9 bases, with 13 bases between the two germline ends. This CDR3 spans 13 amino acids. The CDR3 is CASSYEGAVIQYF. The CDR3 coding sequence is TGTGCCAGCAGTTATGAGGGAGCCGTCATTCAGTACTTC.

This chain uses TRBV18 with TRBJ1-2, with D hard to call. The germline V and J ends were trimmed by 2 bases and 8 bases, with 6 bases remaining between them. This CDR3 has 11 residues. Germline loops: CDR1 KGHSH, CDR2 LQKENI. This CDR3 reads CASSPSEGYTF. The CDR3 DNA sequence: TGTGCCAGCTCACCATCGGAGGGCTACACCTTC.

The rearrangement joins TRBV7-2 to TRBJ2-3; 11 positions match TRBD2. Per the germline V gene, CDR1 is SGHTA and CDR2 is FQGNSA. This CDR3 comprises 15 residues. The J segment lost 5 bases and the V segment lost 5 bases, leaving 6 bases of the junction unmatched. CDR3 loop: CASSPSLAGGDTQYF. The CDR3 bases are TGTGCCAGCAGCCCGTCCCTAGCGGGAGGAGATACGCAGTATTTT. Full variable domain (remainder filled in from reference TRBV7-2 and TRBJ2-3): GAGVSQSPSNKVTEKGKDVELRCDPISGHTALYWYRQSLGQGLEFLIYFQGNSAPDKSGLPSDRFSAERTGGSVSTLTIQRTQQEDSAVYLCASSPSLAGGDTQYFGPGTRLTVL.

The rearrangement links TRBV25-1 to TRBJ1-2; 8 nucleotides line up with TRBD1. The CDR3 consists of 13 residues. CDR1 MGHDK and CDR2 SYGVNS come from the germline V gene. The trim removed 0 bases at V and 7 bases at J, leaving 1 base unmatched. CDR3 in amino acids: CASSEYGTGGYTF. CDR3 DNA: TGTGCCAGCAGTGAATACGGGACAGGTGGCTACACCTTC.

The chain is built from TRBV13 and TRBJ2-3, with D perhaps matching TRBD2 (5 bases). The V and J ends lost 5 bases and 4 bases respectively, with 16 bases between them. The length of the CDR3 is 15 residues. Germline CDR1 is PRHDT and CDR2 is FYEKMQ (reference sequence). The DNA for the CDR3 is TGTGCCAGCAGCACCAAACTAGTGGAGCCAGATACGCAGTATTTT. This encodes CASSTKLVEPDTQYF.

V and J are TRBV2 and TRBJ1-1; D gene uncertain. V was clipped by 4 bases and J by 5 bases, with 11 bases between them. There are 13 residues in the CDR3. Germline V gives CDR1 SNHLY, CDR2 FYNNEI. Here the CDR3 reads CASSVGGATEAFF. Written as DNA, the CDR3 is TGTGCCAGCAGTGTAGGCGGCGCGACTGAAGCTTTCTTT.

This clone has more than one count but fewer than ten. The rearrangement joins TRBV7-2 to TRBJ2-1, with 8 nucleotides matching TRBD2. CDR1 is SGHTA and CDR2 is FQGNSA in the germline V gene. With 2 bases clipped from V and 7 bases from J, the junction kept 4 bases outside the gene matches. The CDR3 length is 14 residues. In DNA form, the CDR3 reads TGTGCCAGCAGCTTAACCAGCGGGAGTAATGAGCAGTTCTTC. This gives the protein CASSLTSGSNEQFF.

The rearrangement links TRBV5-1 to TRBJ2-1; 9 bases match TRBD2. With 4 bases clipped from V and 1 base from J, the junction kept 9 bases outside the gene matches. In germline, CDR1 is SGHRS, CDR2 YFSETQ. The CDR3 totals 17 residues. CDR3 loop: CASSTTSGSGSYNEQFF. The CDR3 DNA is TGCGCCAGCAGCACGACTAGCGGCTCTGGTTCCTACAATGAGCAGTTCTTC.

The chain joins TRBV6-2 or TRBV6-3 to TRBJ1-6; D unclear. V lost 2 bases and J 6 bases, leaving 8 bases between the germline ends. Germline lookup yields CDR1 MNHEY and CDR2 SVGEGT. This CDR3 comprises 14 residues. The CDR3 DNA sequence: TGTGCCAGCAGTTACGAGGGCTTTAATTCACCCCTCCACTTT. This encodes CASSYEGFNSPLHF.

This clone has just a few counts. The rearrangement uses TRBV5-1 and TRBJ1-1; D possibly corresponds to TRBD1 (6 bases). Germline V gene lookup returns CDR1 SGHRS and CDR2 YFSETQ. V shed 4 bases and J shed 5 bases, with 12 bases lying between them. The CDR3 loop spans 13 amino acids. In nucleotides, the CDR3 is TGCGCCAGCAGCCATGACAGGTCTACTGAAGCTTTCTTT. It is translated as CASSHDRSTEAFF.

The chain recombines TRBV3-1 (or the pseudogene TRBV3-2) with TRBJ1-4; a possible D gene is TRBD1 (6 bases). V dropped 1 base and J dropped 12 bases, with 9 bases sitting between them. Germline CDR1 LGHDT, CDR2 YNNKEL (reference sequence). This CDR3 spans 12 amino acids. The CDR3 nucleotides read TGTGCCAGCAGCCAAGGGGGGCCGGAACTGTTTTTT. It encodes CASSQGGPELFF.

The chain has TRBV19 and TRBJ1-4; 7 bases line up with TRBD1. CDR1 is LNHDA, CDR2 SQIVND, per germline (reference sequence). This CDR3 has 13 amino acids. V lost 6 bases, J lost 6 bases, and 4 bases stayed unmatched. The DNA for the CDR3 is TGTGCCAGTAGGGGACAGATATATGAAAAACTGTTTTTT. Encoded protein: CASRGQIYEKLFF.

V and J are TRBV5-6 and TRBJ2-7; TRBD2 might be the D (6 bases). The CDR3 runs 15 residues. Looked up from germline, CDR1 is SGHDT and CDR2 is YYEEEE. V gave up 6 bases and J gave up 3 bases, with 19 bases separating them. CDR3 region: CASTGVRQDYYEQYF. In DNA, the CDR3 is TGTGCCAGCACCGGGGTCCGGCAGGACTACTACGAGCAGTACTTC.

In this sample, this clone turned up once. The chain's CDR3 is CASSNLDGTGGTEAFF. The CDR3 region has the DNA TGCGCCAGCAGCAACCTGGACGGCACGGGAGGCACTGAAGCTTTCTTT. V is TRBV5-1 and J is TRBJ1-1; D call uncertain. Germline V gives CDR1 SGHRS, CDR2 YFSETQ. With 4 bases removed from V and 4 bases from J, the gap between germline ends came to 20 bases. This CDR3 region has 16 residues.

This chain uses TRBV29-1 with TRBJ2-7; D is uncertain. The CDR3 is made up of 13 amino acids. CDR1 is SQVTM, CDR2 ANQGSEA, per germline. Trimming took off 4 bases at V and 3 bases at J, with 13 bases between the two ends. CDR3 nucleotide sequence: TGCAGCGTTGTCACCGACGGGTACTACGAGCAGTACTTC. Translating gives CSVVTDGYYEQYF.

The chain recombines TRBV21-1 with TRBJ1-5; TRBD1, the table's D call, was not compared with the DNA. TRBV21-1 is labeled a pseudogene. CDR3 length: 15 residues. The CDR3 bases are TGTGCCAGCAGCAATTGGGACAGGGTTGTTCAGCCCCAGCATTTT. The encoded protein is CASSNWDRVVQPQHF.

This clone was picked up a small number of times. The chain carries TRBV7-9 and TRBJ1-4; D gene unclear. Trimming removed 3 bases at V and 8 bases at J, with 13 bases between. CDR1 and CDR2 from the germline V gene are SEHNR and FQNEAQ (reference sequence). This CDR3 has 14 residues. CDR3 sequence: CASSLGQAWEKLFF. CDR3 sequence (DNA): TGTGCCAGCAGCTTGGGTCAGGCGTGGGAAAAACTGTTTTTT.

The V gene is TRBV3-1 (or the pseudogene TRBV3-2), the J gene TRBJ2-3, with 7 bases that match TRBD2. The CDR3 is 16 amino acids. The ends lost 0 bases at V and 5 bases at J; junction bases unmatched: 8. CDR1 is LGHDT, CDR2 YNNKEL, per germline (reference sequence). The CDR3 spells CASSQDYGGEGDTQYF. The CDR3 nucleotides are TGTGCCAGCAGCCAAGATTATGGCGGGGAGGGAGATACGCAGTATTTT.

V usage is TRBV5-4 and J usage is TRBJ2-1, with D possibly being TRBD1 (6 bases). Trimming left V 1 base short and J 5 bases short, with 10 bases between. The length of the CDR3 is 14 residues. Per the germline V gene, CDR1 is SGHNT and CDR2 is YYREEE (reference sequence). The CDR3 DNA reads TGTGCCAGCAGCTTGACAGGGACCCACAATGAGCAGTTCTTC. Translation: CASSLTGTHNEQFF.

V usage is TRBV5-4 and J usage is TRBJ2-1; D is perhaps TRBD2 (5 bases). With 0 bases removed from V and 0 bases from J, the gap between germline ends came to 22 bases. The CDR3 loop spans 20 amino acids. Germline CDR1 reads SGHNT; CDR2 reads YYREEE (reference sequence). The CDR3 region is CASSLGSGVRHQSSYNEQFF. The CDR3 nucleotides are TGTGCCAGCAGCTTGGGGAGCGGCGTAAGACATCAGAGCTCCTACAATGAGCAGTTCTTC.

This clone has at least ten counts. The chain uses TRBV13 and TRBJ2-2, with D possibly TRBD2 on 6 matching bases. There are 13 residues in the CDR3. Germline CDR1 PRHDT, CDR2 FYEKMQ (reference sequence). The V end was cut by 7 bases, the J end by 5 bases, with 11 bases between. The CDR3, as DNA: TGTGCCAGCAAAATAGGAGGGACCGGGGAGCTGTTTTTT. It is translated as CASKIGGTGELFF.

The chain recombines TRBV2 with TRBJ2-7, with 8 nucleotides matching TRBD2. Germline CDR1 reads SNHLY; CDR2 reads FYNNEI. J was trimmed by 4 bases and V by 8 bases; bases with no gene match: 10. This CDR3 is built from 14 residues. The CDR3 DNA sequence: TGTGCCAGCCACCGGGGGGGCCGGGAGTACGAGCAGTACTTC. Its protein is CASHRGGREYEQYF.

The chain links TRBV5-5 to TRBJ2-5; weak D call: TRBD1 (5 bases). V lost 7 bases and J lost 2, with 24 bases in between. The CDR3 has 17 residues. Germline-derived CDR1 and CDR2 are SGHKS and YYEKEE (reference sequence). The CDR3 DNA follows: TGTGCCAGCGGACAACCCAGACCCGCCTTAAAGCAAGAGACCCAGTACTTC. This codes for CASGQPRPALKQETQYF.